These 28 T cell receptor beta chains were all obtained from the same sample, sequenced in a study of blood T cells in healthy people across ages. Primed by a sample-barcoded 5' primer and a J-beta primer mix, a second PCR proceeded for about 6 to 12 cycles. TCRdb re-called the 5' RACE reads through MiXCR, storing one row per CDR3 protein. In the table there are roughly 800,000 distinct CDR3 sequences, roughly 53% of which are singletons. Sequenced input: blood. The receptors derive from a man older than 75 in good health.

The chain has TRBV20-1 and TRBJ1-5; maybe TRBD1 (5 bases). The length of the CDR3 is 15 residues. Germline V gene sequence: CDR1 DFQATT, CDR2 SNEGSKA (reference sequence). The ends were cut back, 0 bases at V and 1 base at J, with 10 bases in the middle. The CDR3 loop reads CSARDGGESNQPQHF. CDR3 in DNA: TGCAGTGCTAGAGACGGGGGGGAGAGCAATCAGCCCCAGCATTTT.

The chain recombines TRBV10-3 with TRBJ2-7; D is possibly TRBD2 (5 bases). V was cut by 9 bases and J by 0 bases, with 12 bases left in between. Germline V CDR1 and CDR2: ENHRY, SYGVKD. The CDR3 is 13 residues long. The CDR3 here is CAIANGISYEQYF. The DNA for the CDR3 is TGTGCCATAGCGAACGGGATCTCCTACGAGCAGTACTTC.

This chain connects TRBV12-3 or TRBV12-4 to TRBJ2-7; unclear D gene. Deletions cut 4 bases from V and 3 bases from J, with 7 bases between. The length of the CDR3 is 12 residues. The CDR3 bases are TGTGCCAGCAGTTGGCAGTTCTACGAGCAGTACTTC. This codes for CASSWQFYEQYF.

V and J are TRBV5-1 and TRBJ2-1, with 13 bases identical to TRBD2. Germline CDR1 reads SGHRS; CDR2 reads YFSETQ. V was pared by 4 bases and J by 0 bases, with 4 bases of the junction left unmatched. This CDR3 comprises 17 residues. The DNA of the CDR3 is TGCGCCAGCAGCCTGGGACTAGCGGGACTCTCCTACAATGAGCAGTTCTTC. It is translated as CASSLGLAGLSYNEQFF.

This clonotype was detected many times. V and J are TRBV29-1 and TRBJ2-7; D may match TRBD1 or TRBD2 (5 bases each). The CDR3 has 12 residues. The V and J ends lost 4 bases and 7 bases respectively, with 14 bases between them. The germline V gene encodes CDR1 SQVTM and CDR2 ANQGSEA. The CDR3 DNA follows: TGCAGCGTTGGGACACCGTGGGGGGAGCAGTACTTC. This gives the protein CSVGTPWGEQYF.

The J gene is TRBJ1-1, the V gene TRBV2, with D perhaps matching TRBD1 (6 bases). Germline CDR1 and CDR2: SNHLY and FYNNEI. Trimming stripped 5 bases from V and 1 base from J, with 14 bases between. This CDR3 region has 15 residues. In DNA form, the CDR3 reads TGTGCCAGCAGTCCTACAGGGCTGGGGAACACTGAAGCTTTCTTT. This translates into CASSPTGLGNTEAFF.

This clonotype was recorded at least ten times. The chain has TRBV7-2 and TRBJ2-7, with 10 bases fitting TRBD2. With 5 bases clipped from V and 1 base from J, the junction kept 8 bases outside the gene matches. This CDR3 is 16 amino acids long. Germline V lookup: CDR1 SGHTA, CDR2 FQGNSA. CDR3 DNA sequence: TGTGCCAGCAGCCGCGGACTAGCGGTCCTATCCTACGAGCAGTACTTC. Protein sequence: CASSRGLAVLSYEQYF.

The chain combines TRBV7-9 with TRBJ1-2, with D perhaps matching TRBD1 (6 bases). Germline lookup yields CDR1 SEHNR and CDR2 FQNEAQ (reference sequence). The CDR3 is 13 residues long. Trimming took off 5 bases at V and 8 bases at J, with 15 bases between the two ends. In DNA form, the CDR3 reads TGTGCCAGCAGCCCCAATGGGGGCTCGGGCTACACCTTC. This gives the protein CASSPNGGSGYTF.

A few counts support this clonotype. J is TRBJ2-3 and V is TRBV15, with D perhaps matching TRBD1 (5 bases). The V gene's germline CDR1 is LNHNV and CDR2 YYDKDF (reference sequence). Trimming left V 1 base short and J 14 bases short, with 22 bases between. This CDR3 is built from 15 residues. The CDR3 spells CATSRARDSYGYAYF. CDR3 in DNA: TGTGCCACCAGCAGAGCCAGGGATAGTTATGGATACGCGTATTTT.

V usage is TRBV27 and J usage is TRBJ2-1; 11 bases map to TRBD2. This CDR3 has 15 residues. Germline CDR1 MNHEY, CDR2 SMNVEV (reference sequence). V dropped 2 bases and J dropped 9; count of bases not matched to a gene: 6. The CDR3: CASSLVLAGGVEQFF. The CDR3 DNA reads TGTGCCAGCAGTTTAGTTTTAGCGGGAGGGGTTGAGCAGTTCTTC.

This clonotype was recorded a few times. The chain joins TRBV7-2 to TRBJ2-4, with 10 bases identical to TRBD1. Germline CDR1 reads SGHTA; CDR2 reads FQGNSA. The ends lost 0 bases at V and 10 bases at J; junction bases unmatched: 12. The CDR3 sequence is 17 residues long. CDR3 sequence (DNA): TGTGCCAGCAGCTTAGCGGGGAGACAGGGGGCCCAAGGTATTCAGTACTTC. It translates to CASSLAGRQGAQGIQYF.

This sequence joins TRBV2 and TRBJ1-2; D call uncertain. Trimming took 7 bases from V and 0 from J, leaving 18 bases between them. Germline lookup yields CDR1 SNHLY and CDR2 FYNNEI. There are 16 residues in the CDR3. DNA for the CDR3: TGTGCCAGCACCGAGACGGGGAATCGGGCTAACTATGGCTACACCTTC. The encoded protein is CASTETGNRANYGYTF.

V usage is TRBV6-6 and J usage is TRBJ2-2; D possibly uses TRBD1 or TRBD2 (5 bases each). The length of the CDR3 is 15 residues. Germline V gene sequence: CDR1 MNHNY, CDR2 SVGAGI (reference sequence). The V end was cut by 5 bases, the J end by 2 bases, with 12 bases between. The CDR3 DNA is TGTGCCAGCAGTGGCAGGGACCGCAACACCGGGGAGCTGTTTTTT. Its protein product is CASSGRDRNTGELFF.

The genes are TRBV6-5 and TRBJ1-1, with a possible D match to TRBD1 (5 bases). Germline CDR1 and CDR2: MNHEY and SVGAGI. This CDR3 is 16 amino acids long. V lost 4 bases and J lost 0, with 15 bases in between. The CDR3 DNA follows: TGTGCCAGCAGTTTTGCAGGGCCCGCAATGAACACTGAAGCTTTCTTT. This translates into CASSFAGPAMNTEAFF.

This clonotype came up a few times. The J gene is TRBJ2-5, the V gene TRBV6-5; TRBD2 matches at 12 bases. CDR1 MNHEY and CDR2 SVGAGI come from the germline V gene. Trimming took 2 bases from V and 1 from J; bases not matched to a gene: 5. CDR3 size: 17 residues. The CDR3 loop reads CASSYTRGLAGQETQYF. The DNA of the CDR3 is TGTGCCAGCAGTTACACGAGGGGACTAGCGGGCCAAGAGACCCAGTACTTC.

This clonotype has more than one count but fewer than ten. The chain has TRBV29-1 and TRBJ2-1, with D unresolved. Between the trimmed V and J ends, which lost 1 base and 7 bases, there was a span of 20 bases. The CDR3 extends over 16 amino acids. Germline V gene sequence: CDR1 SQVTM, CDR2 ANQGSEA. CDR3: CSVEGSSGPTRNEQFF. The CDR3 coding sequence is TGCAGCGTTGAAGGCTCCTCCGGGCCGACAAGGAATGAGCAGTTCTTC.

In regard to this clonotype: Possible read error: a much larger clone is one base away. The chain uses TRBV24-1 and TRBJ2-1, with D possibly TRBD2 on 6 matching bases. The J call may be wrong; the DNA end is better matched by TRBJ2-7. CDR1 is KGHDR and CDR2 is SFDVKD in the germline V gene. The CDR3 spans 16 residues. The chain's CDR3 is CATSDPGRAGMNEQYF. The CDR3 DNA sequence: TGTGCCACCAGTGACCCGGGTCGGGCGGGAATGAATGAGCAGTACTTC.

The chain couples TRBV29-1 to TRBJ2-3; the match to TRBD2 covers 10 bases. Germline V gene sequence: CDR1 SQVTM, CDR2 ANQGSEA. This CDR3 contains 15 residues. J was trimmed by 14 bases and V by 5 bases; bases with no gene match: 19. CDR3 in DNA: TGCAGCGTTTCACACCGGACTAGCGGCGAAAGGGACGCGTATTTT. Translation: CSVSHRTSGERDAYF.

The chain links TRBV9 to TRBJ2-7, with D possibly matching TRBD2 (5 bases). The V end lost 0 bases, the J end lost 6 bases, and 13 bases lay between the germline ends. The CDR3 is made up of 14 amino acids. Germline CDR1 reads SGDLS; CDR2 reads YYNGEE. The DNA for the CDR3 is TGTGCCAGCAGCGTAGGGGGTTTTAGCGCCGAGCAGTACTTC. Amino acids: CASSVGGFSAEQYF.

The sample holds a few counts of this clonotype. This CDR3 is CSAEAGGENIQYF. Written as DNA, the CDR3 is TGCAGCGCGGAAGCAGGGGGCGAAAACATTCAGTACTTC. The rearrangement joins TRBV29-1 to TRBJ2-4; 8 bases align to TRBD1. The germline V gene encodes CDR1 SQVTM and CDR2 ANQGSEA. J was trimmed by 5 bases and V by 7 bases; bases with no gene match: 7. The CDR3 has 13 residues.

The chain combines TRBV20-1 with TRBJ1-2; D perhaps matches TRBD1 (5 bases). The CDR3 totals 13 residues. The V gene lost 6 bases and the J gene lost 4 bases, with 15 bases spanning the gap. From germline, CDR1 is DFQATT and CDR2 SNEGSKA (reference sequence). The CDR3 DNA follows: TGCAGTGCAGGGGATCCAGTAGGCTATGGCTACACCTTC. Translating it yields CSAGDPVGYGYTF.

As DNA, the CDR3 is TGCAGTGCCCGCCATGGCCTTTACACAAATGAGCAGTTCTTC. Translated: CSARHGLYTNEQFF. V gene TRBV20-1 combines with J gene TRBJ2-1; no clear D gene. The ends were cut back, 6 bases at V and 7 bases at J, with 19 bases in the middle. CDR1 and CDR2 from the germline V gene are DFQATT and SNEGSKA (reference sequence). This CDR3 has 14 amino acids.

The chain combines TRBV5-1 with TRBJ1-2; 9 bases fit TRBD1. Germline CDR1 is SGHRS and CDR2 is YFSETQ. With 5 bases clipped from V and 3 bases from J, the junction kept 8 bases outside the gene matches. This CDR3 has 15 residues. The CDR3 nucleotides are TGCGCCAGCAGGCCCGGGACAGGGTCTTACTATGGCTACACCTTC. Translating gives CASRPGTGSYYGYTF.

The chain combines TRBV6-6 with TRBJ2-1, with a possible D match to TRBD1 (5 bases). In germline, CDR1 is MNHNY, CDR2 SVGAGI (reference sequence). V was clipped by 5 bases and J by 10 bases, with 15 bases between them. The CDR3 is 13 residues long. The CDR3 loop is CASSDDMWGEQFF. The CDR3 DNA reads TGTGCCAGCAGTGACGATATGTGGGGCGAGCAGTTCTTC.

A few counts support this clonotype. The chain combines TRBV20-1 with TRBJ2-5, with 7 positions matching TRBD2. Near its end, the DNA agrees better with TRBJ2-7, so the J call may be wrong. CDR1 is DFQATT and CDR2 is SNEGSKA in the germline V gene (reference sequence). The CDR3 consists of 13 residues. The CDR3 DNA reads TGCAGTGCCCTTAGTGGGAGGGCCCCCGAGCAGTACTTC. Its translation is CSALSGRAPEQYF.

The chain is built from TRBV3-1 and TRBJ1-1; D gene uncertain. CDR1 and CDR2 (germline): LGHDT, YNNKEL (reference sequence). CDR3 length: 12 amino acids. Trimming removed 0 bases at V and 8 bases at J, with 7 bases between. The CDR3 loop reads CASSQDVGEAFF. CDR3 DNA: TGTGCCAGCAGCCAAGATGTTGGAGAAGCTTTCTTT.

This sequence joins TRBV11-2 and TRBJ2-7, with D maybe TRBD2 (5 bases). Germline lookup yields CDR1 SGHAT and CDR2 FQNNGV. V lost 5 bases to trimming and J lost 4 bases, with 18 bases between them. CDR3 length: 15 residues. DNA of the CDR3: TGTGCCAGCAGCGTACACACCGGGGATAATTACGAGCAGTACTTC. The encoded protein is CASSVHTGDNYEQYF.

This clonotype occurred a few times. The V gene is TRBV10-3, the J gene TRBJ2-7, with D perhaps matching TRBD1 or TRBD2 (5 bases each). V shed 5 bases and J shed 4 bases, with 9 bases lying between them. The CDR3 sequence is 12 residues long. CDR1 and CDR2 from the germline V gene are ENHRY and SYGVKD. In DNA, the CDR3 is TGTGCCATCAGTTTTGGGGGATACGAGCAGTACTTC. Its translation: CAISFGGYEQYF.